This note documents a single TCR beta chain sequence. In the authors' workflow: For nucleated cells, counts were estimated from reference gene primer amplification. Only in-frame clones appear in the TCRdb table, and some are missing; sequencing was by immunoSEQ multiplex PCR. Clonal size and the V and J genes are those of that table, whereas D and trimming came from the DNA. The table lists roughly 34,000 clones, roughly 89% of them singletons. This entry is derived from a study of blood T cell repertoires in COVID-19. Study summary: Italy, Spain and the United States were the sources of the convalescent and acute COVID-19 samples. T cells, B-cell-depleted T cells, or PBMCs provided the cDNA or gDNA that served as material.

V shed 5 bases and J shed 4 bases, with 24 bases lying between them. This CDR3 comprises 18 residues. Germline CDR1 SGHAT, CDR2 FQNNGV. The genes are TRBV11-2 and TRBJ2-1; D might be TRBD2 (7 bases). The sample comprised peripheral blood. The sequence was obtained from a man aged 55 to 70 with active COVID-19. CDR3 in amino acids: CASSLRGDTTWGYNEQFF. CDR3 in DNA: TGTGCCAGCAGCCTTCGGGGGGACACTACATGGGGTTACAATGAGCAGTTCTTC.